The rows below give T cell receptor beta chains drawn from one sample of a study of blood T cell repertoires in COVID-19. Data came from immunoSEQ multiplex PCR; TCRdb stores just in-frame clones and leaves some out. The sample yields about 260,000 clones, over 80% seen once. What was sequenced was peripheral blood. The source of these receptors is a woman aged 40 to 50 who had recovered from COVID-19. CDR3s include the opening cysteine and the closing phenylalanine or tryptophan. The D gene is left open where the match is weak. A clone size is listed for some rows: how often the clone was seen (once, few, many), or a class if it is expanded.

j_call v_call d_call clone_size cdr3_aa cdr3_nt
TRBJ1-2 TRBV7-2 - - CASSFRVDYGYTF TGTGCCAGCAGCTTCAGGGTTGACTATGGCTACACCTTC
TRBJ1-5 TRBV18 TRBD1 - CASSPVDRAQPQHF TGTGCCAGCTCACCAGTCGACAGGGCGCAGCCCCAGCATTTT
TRBJ1-1 TRBV6-2/TRBV6-3 TRBD1 - CASSYHPGQGRNEAFF TGTGCCAGCAGTTACCATCCGGGACAGGGGCGGAATGAAGCTTTCTTT
TRBJ1-5 TRBV6-5 TRBD1 - CASQTGTVGHQPQHF TGTGCCAGCCAGACAGGGACGGTGGGTCATCAGCCCCAGCATTTT
TRBJ1-5 TRBV6-5 TRBD1 - CASRQGRVRPQHF TGTGCCAGCCGACAGGGCCGGGTAAGGCCCCAGCATTTT
TRBJ2-7 TRBV11-2 - - CASSLASRGEQYF TGTGCCAGCAGCTTAGCCTCCCGGGGTGAGCAGTACTTC
TRBJ1-3 TRBV19 TRBD1 - CASWTGTIGNTIYF TGTGCCAGTTGGACAGGGACCATTGGAAACACCATATATTTT
TRBJ2-3 TRBV5-4 TRBD1 - CASSDELGDRSTDTQYF TGTGCCAGCAGCGACGAGTTGGGGGACAGAAGCACAGATACGCAGTATTTT
TRBJ2-1 TRBV5-8 - - CASSSNRDNEQFF TGTGCCAGCAGCTCCAACAGGGATAATGAGCAGTTCTTC
TRBJ1-2 TRBV29-1 - - CSARTDYGYTF TGCAGCGCCCGGACAGACTATGGCTACACCTTC
TRBJ2-2 TRBV4-2 TRBD1 - CASSQDIRGRTGELFF TGTGCCAGCAGCCAAGATATCAGGGGGCGAACCGGGGAGCTGTTTTTT
TRBJ2-3 TRBV12-3/TRBV12-4 - - CASSQADTQYF TGTGCCAGCAGCCAGGCAGATACGCAGTATTTT
TRBJ1-3 TRBV6-5 - - CASSYDGARSGNTIYF TGTGCCAGCAGTTACGATGGGGCCCGTTCTGGAAACACCATATATTTT
TRBJ1-2 TRBV10-3 - few CAITKGDLKGYTF TGTGCCATCACCAAGGGGGACCTAAAAGGCTACACCTTC
TRBJ2-2 TRBV5-1 - - CASSLPETANTGELFF TGCGCCAGCAGCCTTCCCGAGACAGCGAACACCGGGGAGCTGTTTTTT
TRBJ1-2 TRBV24-1 - few CATSDFLTERGGELYGYTF TGTGCCACCAGTGATTTCCTTACTGAGCGGGGGGGGGAATTATATGGCTACACCTTC
TRBJ2-3 TRBV2 TRBD1 - CASLARTGGADTQYF TGTGCCAGCTTGGCCCGGACAGGGGGAGCAGATACGCAGTATTTT
TRBJ2-3 TRBV5-6 TRBD2 few CASNYGRGGADTQYF TGTGCCAGCAATTATGGGCGGGGGGGAGCAGATACGCAGTATTTT
TRBJ2-1 TRBV27 TRBD2 - CASSLLAGGSYNEQFF TGTGCCAGCAGTTTACTAGCGGGGGGCTCCTACAATGAGCAGTTCTTC
TRBJ1-3 TRBV28 - - CAVGTPGDTIYF TGTGCCGTGGGGACGCCGGGGGACACCATATATTTT
TRBJ2-7 TRBV2 TRBD2 - CASSESGRGGYEQYF TGTGCCAGCAGTGAATCCGGGCGGGGGGGCTACGAGCAGTACTTC
TRBJ1-2 TRBV7-3 - - CASSHRAGGYGYTF TGTGCCAGCAGCCACAGGGCTGGGGGCTATGGCTACACCTTC
TRBJ1-6 TRBV6-2/TRBV6-3 TRBD1 - CASSNRQGTNSPLHF TGTGCCAGCAGTAACAGACAGGGGACTAATTCACCCCTCCACTTT
TRBJ1-3 TRBV7-9 - - CASSSAGAGNTIYF TGTGCCAGCAGCTCGGCAGGGGCAGGAAACACCATATATTTT
TRBJ2-7 TRBV7-9 TRBD1 - CASSLQSTGGHEQYF TGTGCCAGCAGCTTACAGTCGACAGGGGGCCACGAGCAGTACTTC
TRBJ2-5 TRBV7-8 TRBD1 - CASSRVGTGQETQYF TGTGCCAGCAGCCGAGTGGGGACAGGTCAAGAGACCCAGTACTTC
TRBJ2-2 TRBV19 TRBD2 - CASSSSTSGGAPTGELFF TGTGCCAGTAGTTCCTCGACTAGCGGGGGGGCCCCCACCGGGGAGCTGTTTTTT
TRBJ1-4 TRBV7-2 - - CASSWGRGEEKLFF TGTGCCAGCAGCTGGGGACGGGGGGAAGAAAAACTGTTTTTT
TRBJ2-7 TRBV7-9 - - CASSLVSQGDEQYF TGTGCCAGCAGCTTAGTGTCACAGGGCGACGAGCAGTACTTC
TRBJ2-3 TRBV5-1 - - CASSLGLGGTDTQYF TGCGCCAGCAGCTTGGGGCTGGGGGGAACAGATACGCAGTATTTT
TRBJ1-6 TRBV5-6 TRBD1 once CASSLVRTGGNSPLHF TGTGCCAGCAGCTTGGTCCGTACAGGGGGCAATTCACCCCTCCACTTT
TRBJ2-1 TRBV11-3 TRBD2 few CASSPTVAGGNEQFF TGTGCCAGCAGCCCAACGGTCGCGGGGGGCAATGAGCAGTTCTTC
TRBJ2-1 TRBV19 - - CASSGARRTYNEQFF TGTGCCAGTAGTGGGGCCCGCCGAACCTACAATGAGCAGTTCTTC
TRBJ2-7 TRBV19 - - CASSTLSGGNSYEQYF TGTGCCAGTAGTACCCTATCGGGGGGCAACTCCTACGAGCAGTACTTC
TRBJ2-1 TRBV4-3 TRBD2 - CASSQDTGGRDEQFF TGCGCCAGCAGCCAAGATACCGGGGGGAGAGATGAGCAGTTCTTC
TRBJ2-3 TRBV19 TRBD2 - CASSIGQAGATTDTQYF TGTGCCAGTAGTATAGGGCAAGCGGGGGCCACCACAGATACGCAGTATTTT
TRBJ1-2 TRBV18 TRBD1 - CASSRDSTNYGYTF TGTGCCAGCTCCCGGGACAGCACTAACTATGGCTACACCTTC
TRBJ2-5 TRBV7-2 TRBD2 - CASSWGGEGEGETQYF TGTGCCAGCAGCTGGGGTGGGGAGGGCGAAGGAGAGACCCAGTACTTC
TRBJ1-2 TRBV5-6 - few CASSFLSEGVDYGYTF TGTGCCAGCAGCTTTTTGTCGGAGGGTGTTGACTATGGCTACACCTTC
TRBJ2-3 TRBV4-2 - once CASSQGASSRDTQYF TGTGCCAGCAGCCAAGGAGCTAGCTCGAGAGATACGCAGTATTTT
TRBJ1-2 TRBV4-2 TRBD1 - CASSQPTPGTGFYGYTF TGTGCCAGCAGCCAACCCACTCCCGGGACAGGGTTCTATGGCTACACCTTC
TRBJ1-1 TRBV29-1 TRBD1 - CSNDRGIDTEAFF TGCAGCAATGACAGGGGGATTGACACTGAAGCTTTCTTT
TRBJ2-5 TRBV6-5 TRBD1 - CASRADRVQETQYF TGTGCCAGCAGGGCAGACAGGGTACAAGAGACCCAGTACTTC
TRBJ2-5 TRBV5-1 - - CASSVRTPQETQYF TGCGCCAGCAGCGTCAGGACACCCCAAGAGACCCAGTACTTC
TRBJ1-6 TRBV10-3 TRBD1 few CAIRDGTGGMSYNSPLHF TGTGCCATCAGGGACGGGACAGGGGGCATGTCCTATAATTCACCCCTCCACTTT
TRBJ2-7 TRBV20-1 TRBD2 - CSASSGAPGEQYF TGCAGTGCTAGTAGCGGGGCGCCGGGCGAGCAGTACTTC
TRBJ2-3 TRBV10-1 - - CASSGGKQKSTDTQYF TGCGCCAGCAGTGGAGGGAAACAGAAGTCCACAGATACGCAGTATTTT
TRBJ2-4 TRBV9 TRBD1 - CASSAGGTAKNIQYF TGTGCCAGCAGCGCAGGGGGAACAGCCAAAAACATTCAGTACTTC
TRBJ1-1 TRBV2 - - CATGGREAFF TGTGCCACGGGGGGTCGTGAAGCTTTCTTT
TRBJ2-2 TRBV10-1 TRBD2 - CASSDGTSRTGELFF TGCGCCAGCAGTGACGGGACTAGCCGCACCGGGGAGCTGTTTTTT
TRBJ1-6 TRBV30 - - CAWSEPKGAYNSPLHF TGTGCCTGGAGTGAACCAAAGGGGGCCTATAATTCACCCCTCCACTTT
TRBJ1-6 TRBV4-1 - few CASSQRQEDNSPLHF TGCGCCAGCAGCCAAAGACAGGAAGATAATTCACCCCTCCACTTT
TRBJ2-7 TRBV6-1 - - CASSELGARHSYEQYF TGTGCCAGCAGTGAACTGGGGGCCAGACACTCCTACGAGCAGTACTTC